This T cell receptor (beta chain) stems from a study of T cell changes during pregnancy in multiple sclerosis (dated by TCRdb to the late 2010s). For context, the study as a whole: Changes in the T cell repertoire over the course of pregnancy were examined in this study in women with multiple sclerosis.

At least ten counts were recorded for this clone. Its specific antigen is unknown. Base qualities are not at hand, and no much larger clone is one base apart. The CDR3 holds 14 amino acids from the cysteine to the phenylalanine. The entry retains the CDR3 DNA only, 42 bases that are in frame from base 1. Sequences LGHNA (CDR1) and YNFKEQ (CDR2) are obtained from the germline V gene. V is reduced by 4 bases and J by 4 bases, leaving a spacing of 10 bases between them. Library generation was performed with the immunoSEQ multiplex PCR assay. TCRdb took this table from immuneACCESS and kept in-frame rearrangements with V and J called. Such tables lack part of the clones; where checked against another copy, unresolved V genes explain under half of the gap, and the rest is unexplained. Counted in this sample were roughly 57,000 clones; about 92% of them appeared once. Around 2.9% of the sample comes from the top ten.

The sequence links TRBV4-2 to TRBJ1-4; TRBD1 might be the D gene, on 6 matching bases. The TCR originated in a female donor with multiple sclerosis, enrolled in a pregnancy study. The source was CD8+ T cells from peripheral blood mononuclear cells, collected before pregnancy. The CDR3 region: CASSLNRDNEKLFF. The nucleotides read TGTGCCAGCAGCCTGAACAGGGATAATGAAAAACTGTTTTTT.